One and the same sample provided the 21 T cell receptor beta chains below, sequenced in a study of OX40 agonist ivuxolimab in advanced cancers. Assay: immunoSEQ multiplex PCR; the TCRdb copy retains only in-frame clones and omits some. The data show about 96,000 clones, less than 95% seen once. This material consisted of CD4+ or CD8+ T cells sorted from blood, taken in a trial of the OX40 agonist ivuxolimab. The receptors stem from an adult with an advanced solid tumor such as melanoma, head and neck, liver or kidney cancer.

The chain carries TRBV4-3 and TRBJ2-2; TRBD2 matches at 8 bases. This CDR3 has 18 residues. J lost 4 bases, V lost 0 bases, and 10 bases had no gene match. The germline CDR1 and CDR2 sequences are LGHNA and YSLEER. CDR3 DNA sequence: TGCGCCAGCAGCCAAGACGCCGGGACTAGAATTAGCACCGGGGAGCTGTTTTTT. Translated, it gives CASSQDAGTRISTGELFF.

The chain recombines TRBV4-3 with TRBJ2-2; tentative D call: TRBD2 (7 bases). From germline, CDR1 is LGHNA and CDR2 YSLEER. The germline V and J ends were trimmed by 0 bases and 8 bases, with 22 bases remaining between them. This CDR3 spans 18 amino acids. DNA of the CDR3: TGCGCCAGCAGCCAAGATTGGGGAGGGCCGGGGGCGGATGGGGAGCTGTTTTTT. It yields the protein CASSQDWGGPGADGELFF.

The chain recombines TRBV4-1 with TRBJ1-4, with D possibly matching TRBD1 (6 bases). The CDR3 runs 14 residues. Germline CDR1 reads MGHRA; CDR2 reads YSYEKL. Trimming removed 11 bases at V and 4 bases at J, with 17 bases between. As DNA, the CDR3 is TGCGCCGCAAGGGGGGCAGAAAATAATGAAAAACTGTTTTTT. Translated, it gives CAARGAENNEKLFF.

This clone was recorded once. The chain combines TRBV7-9 with TRBJ1-1; D is possibly TRBD1 (5 bases). Deletions cut 2 bases from V and 0 bases from J, with 7 bases between. Germline CDR1 SEHNR, CDR2 FQNEAQ (reference sequence). The length of the CDR3 is 14 residues. In nucleotides, the CDR3 is TGTGCCAGCAGCTTATTGGGGGTGAACACTGAAGCTTTCTTT. Its protein is CASSLLGVNTEAFF.

The rearrangement links TRBV19 to TRBJ2-5; tentatively, D is TRBD1 (6 bases). Germline lookup yields CDR1 LNHDA and CDR2 SQIVND (reference sequence). The CDR3 extends over 15 amino acids. With 2 bases removed from V and 2 bases from J, the gap between germline ends came to 12 bases. The CDR3 loop reads CASSIYRAFQETQYF. CDR3 coding DNA: TGTGCCAGTAGTATATACAGGGCTTTTCAAGAGACCCAGTACTTC.

The V gene is TRBV9, the J gene TRBJ2-3; D gene ambiguous. Germline assignment: CDR1 SGDLS and CDR2 YYNGEE. V lost 0 bases to trimming and J lost 2 bases, with 22 bases between them. There are 19 residues in the CDR3. The DNA of the CDR3 is TGTGCCAGCAGCGTAGCGGGTGTAGGGCCCTCAACTTCCACAGATACGCAGTATTTT. Translation gives CASSVAGVGPSTSTDTQYF.

V gene TRBV5-6 combines with J gene TRBJ2-7, with 9 bases identical to TRBD1. Germline V lookup: CDR1 SGHDT, CDR2 YYEEEE. This CDR3 is 14 amino acids long. V dropped 1 base and J dropped 6; count of bases not matched to a gene: 5. CDR3 DNA: TGTGCCAGCAGCTTGCCCGGGACAGGGCGCGAGCAGTACTTC. Protein sequence: CASSLPGTGREQYF.

The rearrangement joins TRBV30 to TRBJ2-1; D uncertain. Germline V gives CDR1 GTSNPN, CDR2 SVGIG (reference sequence). The germline V and J ends were trimmed by 0 bases and 5 bases, with 8 bases remaining between them. CDR3 length equals 13 residues. Written as DNA, the CDR3 is TGTGCCTGGAGTGTAGGCTGGGACAATGAGCAGTTCTTC. It encodes CAWSVGWDNEQFF.

The gene calls are TRBV28 and TRBJ1-1, with D possibly being TRBD1 (6 bases). Looked up from germline, CDR1 is MDHEN and CDR2 is SYDVKM. V was trimmed by 9 bases and J by 5 bases, leaving 16 bases between them. The CDR3 is 13 amino acids. The CDR3, as DNA: TGTGCCAGTCAAATACAGGGTGGAACTGAAGCTTTCTTT. This encodes CASQIQGGTEAFF.

V and J are TRBV4-3 and TRBJ2-2, with D unresolved. Per germline, CDR1 LGHNA and CDR2 YSLEER. Trimming took 1 base from V and 4 from J, leaving 19 bases between them. The CDR3 has 18 amino acids. CDR3 DNA sequence: TGCGCCAGCAGCCAAGCCCCCATGGGCCAGAGGAGCACCGGGGAGCTGTTTTTT. This translates into CASSQAPMGQRSTGELFF.

The CDR3 is CASSLYWVDTQYF. CDR3 coding DNA: TGTGCCAGCAGTTTATATTGGGTGGATACGCAGTATTTT. The chain combines TRBV27 with TRBJ2-3; no clear D gene. The CDR3 length is 13 residues. Germline lookup yields CDR1 MNHEY and CDR2 SMNVEV (reference sequence). V lost 1 base, J lost 6 bases, and 8 bases lay in between.

The chain combines TRBV29-1 with TRBJ1-1; D is perhaps TRBD1 (6 bases). V gave up 7 bases and J gave up 4 bases, with 16 bases separating them. The CDR3 is 13 residues long. Looked up from germline, CDR1 is SQVTM and CDR2 is ANQGSEA. The CDR3 sequence: CSGQTGWGTEAFF. CDR3 DNA sequence: TGCAGCGGGCAGACAGGATGGGGCACTGAAGCTTTCTTT.

The chain has TRBV7-9 and TRBJ1-5; D is perhaps TRBD1 (5 bases). V was clipped by 7 bases and J by 6 bases, with 10 bases between them. The CDR3 extends over 12 amino acids. Germline assignment: CDR1 SEHNR and CDR2 FQNEAQ (reference sequence). CDR3 bases: TGTGCCAGCACGCGCGGGGGTCAGCCCCAGCATTTT. Translated, it gives CASTRGGQPQHF.

This clone has only one observation. Written as DNA, the CDR3 is TGTGCCAGTAGTATAACGGGGGTGGGCGAGACCCAGTACTTC. Translation: CASSITGVGETQYF. V and J are TRBV19 and TRBJ2-5; a weak D match, TRBD2 (6 bases). The CDR3 is made up of 14 amino acids. V was clipped by 2 bases and J by 5 bases, with 12 bases between them. Germline CDR1 and CDR2: LNHDA and SQIVND (reference sequence).

In the case of this clone: Germline is not matched at one junction end, which may reflect a read error. The chain is built from TRBV7-7 and TRBJ2-1; unclear D gene. The CDR3 loop spans 16 amino acids. The germline gives CDR1 SSHAT, CDR2 FNYEAQ (reference sequence). The CDR3 DNA sequence: TGTGCTAGCAGCTTAGGGAATGGGCTAGCCTACAATGAGCAGTTCTTC. Protein: CASSLGNGLAYNEQFF.

The chain links TRBV19 to TRBJ1-5, with 7 positions matching TRBD1. The germline V gene encodes CDR1 LNHDA and CDR2 SQIVND (reference sequence). The trim removed 7 bases at V and 3 bases at J, leaving 6 bases unmatched. This CDR3 is 14 amino acids long. CDR3 coding DNA: TGTGCCAGTACAGGGACAGAACTCAATCAGCCCCAGCATTTT. Translated: CASTGTELNQPQHF.

The sample holds one count of this clone. The chain couples TRBV19 to TRBJ2-2; the match to TRBD2 covers 9 bases. Germline values: CDR1 LNHDA, CDR2 SQIVND (reference sequence). CDR3 length: 18 amino acids. V gave up 4 bases and J gave up 1 base; unmatched junction bases: 10. CDR3 in DNA: TGTGCCAGTAGTACTATAGTCAGGACTAGCGTGAACACCGGGGAGCTGTTTTTT. It is translated as CASSTIVRTSVNTGELFF.

The rearrangement joins TRBV11-3 to TRBJ2-2; TRBD1 is a possible D gene (6 bases). The CDR3 runs 17 residues. Germline lookup yields CDR1 SGHNT and CDR2 YENEEA. V was trimmed by 3 bases and J by 5 bases, leaving 19 bases between them. CDR3 loop: CASSFGYRALGTGELFF. Written as DNA, the CDR3 is TGTGCCAGCAGCTTCGGATACAGGGCCCTGGGGACCGGGGAGCTGTTTTTT.

The chain links TRBV5-6 to TRBJ2-5, with D uncertain. Trimming stripped 2 bases from V and 9 bases from J, with 11 bases between. Germline V gives CDR1 SGHDT, CDR2 YYEEEE. This CDR3 comprises 12 residues. In DNA form, the CDR3 reads TGTGCCAGCAGCTTCCCCCTAGGGTCCCAGTACTTC. Translating gives CASSFPLGSQYF.

The chain has TRBV4-3 and TRBJ2-7, with 7 bases that match TRBD1. This CDR3 has 15 residues. V lost 0 bases to trimming and J lost 0 bases; unmatched junction nucleotides: 2. Germline V gene lookup returns CDR1 LGHNA and CDR2 YSLEER. The CDR3 sequence: CASSQDWDSSYEQYF. The CDR3 coding sequence is TGCGCCAGCAGCCAAGATTGGGACAGCTCCTACGAGCAGTACTTC.

The gene calls are TRBV5-1 and TRBJ2-5, with 7 nucleotides matching TRBD2. The ends lost 4 bases at V and 1 base at J; junction bases unmatched: 7. Germline assignment: CDR1 SGHRS and CDR2 YFSETQ. The CDR3 loop spans 15 amino acids. This CDR3 is CASSLPSGIQETQYF. The CDR3 DNA reads TGCGCCAGCAGCCTACCCAGCGGGATCCAAGAGACCCAGTACTTC. Full variable domain (missing parts from reference TRBV5-1 and TRBJ2-5): KAGVTQTPRYLIKTRGQQVTLSCSPISGHRSVSWYQQTPGQGLQFLFEYFSETQRNKGNFPGRFSGRQFSNSRSEMNVSTLELGDSALYLCASSLPSGIQETQYFGPGTRLLVL.